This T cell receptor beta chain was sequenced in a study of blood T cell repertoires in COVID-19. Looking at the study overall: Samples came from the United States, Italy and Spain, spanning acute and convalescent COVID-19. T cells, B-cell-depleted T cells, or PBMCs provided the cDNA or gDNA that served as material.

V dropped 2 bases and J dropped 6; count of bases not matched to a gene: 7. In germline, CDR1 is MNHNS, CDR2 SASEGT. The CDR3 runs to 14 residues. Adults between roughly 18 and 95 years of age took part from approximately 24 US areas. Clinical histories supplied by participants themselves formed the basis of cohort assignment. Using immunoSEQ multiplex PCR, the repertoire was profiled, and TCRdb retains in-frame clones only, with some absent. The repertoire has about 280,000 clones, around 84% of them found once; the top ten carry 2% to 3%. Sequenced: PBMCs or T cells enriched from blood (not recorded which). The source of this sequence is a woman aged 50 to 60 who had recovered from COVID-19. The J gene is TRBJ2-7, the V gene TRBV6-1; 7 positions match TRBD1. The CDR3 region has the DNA TGTGCCAGCAGTGAATACTTGACAGGGAGCGAGCAGTACTTC. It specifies CASSEYLTGSEQYF.